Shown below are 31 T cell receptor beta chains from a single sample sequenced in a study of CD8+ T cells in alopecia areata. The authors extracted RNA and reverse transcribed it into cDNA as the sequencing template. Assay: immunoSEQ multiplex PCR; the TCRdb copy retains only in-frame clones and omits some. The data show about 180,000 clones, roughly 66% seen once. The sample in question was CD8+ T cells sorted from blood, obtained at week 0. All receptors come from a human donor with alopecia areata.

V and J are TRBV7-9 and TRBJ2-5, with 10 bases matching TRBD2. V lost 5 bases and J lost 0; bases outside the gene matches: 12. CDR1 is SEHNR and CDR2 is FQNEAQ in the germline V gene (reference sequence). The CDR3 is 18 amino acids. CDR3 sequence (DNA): TGTGCCAGCAGCACAACCCAATCTAGCGGGGGAAACCAAGAGACCCAGTACTTC. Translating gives CASSTTQSSGGNQETQYF.

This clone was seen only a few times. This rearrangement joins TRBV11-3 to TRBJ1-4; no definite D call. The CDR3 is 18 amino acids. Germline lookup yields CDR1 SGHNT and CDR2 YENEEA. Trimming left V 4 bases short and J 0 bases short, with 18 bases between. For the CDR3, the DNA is TGTGCCAGCAGCTCCCCCGAGGAGGAGAACTCAACTAATGAAAAACTGTTTTTT. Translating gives CASSSPEEENSTNEKLFF.

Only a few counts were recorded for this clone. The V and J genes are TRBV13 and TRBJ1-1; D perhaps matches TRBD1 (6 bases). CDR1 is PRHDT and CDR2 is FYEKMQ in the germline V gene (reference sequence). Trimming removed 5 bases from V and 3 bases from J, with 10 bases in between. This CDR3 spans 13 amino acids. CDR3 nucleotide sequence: TGTGCCAGCAGCCACGAGGGGGACACTGAAGCTTTCTTT. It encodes CASSHEGDTEAFF.

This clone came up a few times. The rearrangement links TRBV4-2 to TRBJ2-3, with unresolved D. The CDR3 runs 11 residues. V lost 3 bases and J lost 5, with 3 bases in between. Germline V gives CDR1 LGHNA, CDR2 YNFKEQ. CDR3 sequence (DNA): TGTGCCAGCAGCCAGGGAGATACGCAGTATTTT. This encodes CASSQGDTQYF.

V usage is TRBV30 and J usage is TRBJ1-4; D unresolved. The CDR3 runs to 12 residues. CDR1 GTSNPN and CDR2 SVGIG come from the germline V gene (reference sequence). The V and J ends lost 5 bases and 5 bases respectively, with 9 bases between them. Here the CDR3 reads CAWAVANEKLFF. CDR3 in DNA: TGTGCCTGGGCCGTCGCCAATGAAAAACTGTTTTTT. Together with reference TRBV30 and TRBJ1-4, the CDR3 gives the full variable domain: SQTIHQWPATLVQPVGSPLSLECTVEGTSNPNLYWYRQAAGRGLQLLFYSVGIGQISSEVPQNLSASRPQDRQFILSSKKLLLSDSGFYLCAWAVANEKLFFGSGTQLSVL.

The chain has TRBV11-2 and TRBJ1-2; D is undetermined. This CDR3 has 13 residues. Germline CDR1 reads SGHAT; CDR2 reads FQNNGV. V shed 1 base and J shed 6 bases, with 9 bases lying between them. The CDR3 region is CASSLGQVNGYTF. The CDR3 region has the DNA TGTGCCAGCAGCTTAGGGCAAGTCAATGGCTACACCTTC.

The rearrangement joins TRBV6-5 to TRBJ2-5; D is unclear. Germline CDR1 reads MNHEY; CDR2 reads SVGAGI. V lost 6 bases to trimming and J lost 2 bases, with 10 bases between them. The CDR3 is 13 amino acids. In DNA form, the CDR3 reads TGTGCCAGCAGCCCCCCTTCTCAAGAGACCCAGTACTTC. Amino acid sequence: CASSPPSQETQYF.

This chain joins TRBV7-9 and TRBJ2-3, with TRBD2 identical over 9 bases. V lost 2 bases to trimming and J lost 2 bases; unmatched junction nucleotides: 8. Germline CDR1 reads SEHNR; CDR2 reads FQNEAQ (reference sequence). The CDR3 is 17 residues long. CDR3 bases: TGTGCCAGCAGCTTATTAGGAGTAGCGGGGGCCACAGATACGCAGTATTTT. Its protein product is CASSLLGVAGATDTQYF.

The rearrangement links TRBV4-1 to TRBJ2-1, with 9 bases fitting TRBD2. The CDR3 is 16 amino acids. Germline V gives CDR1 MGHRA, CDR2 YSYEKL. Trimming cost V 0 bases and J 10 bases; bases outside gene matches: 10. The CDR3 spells CASSQDLPSGDREQFF. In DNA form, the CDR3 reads TGCGCCAGCAGCCAAGATCTTCCTAGCGGGGACCGGGAGCAGTTCTTC.

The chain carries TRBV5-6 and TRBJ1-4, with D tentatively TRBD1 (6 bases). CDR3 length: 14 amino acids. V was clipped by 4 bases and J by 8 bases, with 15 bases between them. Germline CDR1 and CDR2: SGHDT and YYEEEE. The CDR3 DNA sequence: TGTGCCAGCAGCCCGACGGGGGCAGGCGAAAAACTGTTTTTT. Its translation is CASSPTGAGEKLFF.

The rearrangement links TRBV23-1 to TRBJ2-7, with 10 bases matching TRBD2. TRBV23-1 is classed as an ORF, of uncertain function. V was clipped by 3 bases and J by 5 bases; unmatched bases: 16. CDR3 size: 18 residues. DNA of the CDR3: TGCGCCAGCAGTCAGCCACCTCACGGGGCTAGCGGGGGCAACGAGCAGTACTTC. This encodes CASSQPPHGASGGNEQYF.

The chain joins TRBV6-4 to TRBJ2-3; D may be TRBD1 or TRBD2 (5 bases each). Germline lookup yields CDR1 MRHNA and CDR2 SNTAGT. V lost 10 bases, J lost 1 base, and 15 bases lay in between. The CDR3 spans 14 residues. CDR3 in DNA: TGTGCCATAGTCTCCGGGGACGGCACAGATACGCAGTATTTT. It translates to CAIVSGDGTDTQYF.

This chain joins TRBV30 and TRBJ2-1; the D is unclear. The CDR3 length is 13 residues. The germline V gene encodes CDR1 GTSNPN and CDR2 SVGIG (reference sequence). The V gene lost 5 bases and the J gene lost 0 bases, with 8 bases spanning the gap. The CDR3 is CAWEKGSYNEQFF. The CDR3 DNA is TGTGCCTGGGAGAAGGGCTCCTACAATGAGCAGTTCTTC.

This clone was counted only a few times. CDR3 in amino acids: CASRGYSGGPVGEQFF. CDR3 bases: TGTGCCAGCAGGGGATATAGCGGGGGCCCCGTCGGCGAGCAGTTCTTC. The gene calls are TRBV7-2 and TRBJ2-1; 9 bases are shared with TRBD2. From germline, CDR1 is SGHTA and CDR2 FQGNSA. The CDR3 contains 16 residues. The J segment lost 10 bases and the V segment lost 6 bases, leaving 16 bases of the junction unmatched.

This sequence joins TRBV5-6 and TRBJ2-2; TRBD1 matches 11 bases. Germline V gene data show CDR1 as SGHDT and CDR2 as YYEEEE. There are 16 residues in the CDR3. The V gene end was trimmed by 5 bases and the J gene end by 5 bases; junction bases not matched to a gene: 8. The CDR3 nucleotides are TGTGCCAGCAGGCATCCGGGACAGGGGGGGACCGGGGAGCTGTTTTTT. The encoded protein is CASRHPGQGGTGELFF. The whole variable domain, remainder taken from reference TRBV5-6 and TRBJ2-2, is DAGVTQSPTHLIKTRGQQVTLRCSPKSGHDTVSWYQQALGQGPQFIFQYYEEEERQRGNFPDRFSGHQFPNYSSELNVNALLLGDSALYLCASRHPGQGGTGELFFGEGSRLTVL.

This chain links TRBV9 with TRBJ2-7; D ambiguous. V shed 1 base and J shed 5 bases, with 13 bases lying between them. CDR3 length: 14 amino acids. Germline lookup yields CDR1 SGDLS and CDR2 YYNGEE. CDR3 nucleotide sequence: TGTGCCAGCAGCGTATCAAACGTTCTGAACGAGCAGTACTTC. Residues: CASSVSNVLNEQYF.

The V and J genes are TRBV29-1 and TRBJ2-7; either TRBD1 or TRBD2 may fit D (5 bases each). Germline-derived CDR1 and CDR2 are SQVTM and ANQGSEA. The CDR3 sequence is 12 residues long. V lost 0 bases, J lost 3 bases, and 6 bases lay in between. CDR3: CSVEEGDYEQYF. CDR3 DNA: TGCAGCGTTGAAGAGGGGGACTACGAGCAGTACTTC.

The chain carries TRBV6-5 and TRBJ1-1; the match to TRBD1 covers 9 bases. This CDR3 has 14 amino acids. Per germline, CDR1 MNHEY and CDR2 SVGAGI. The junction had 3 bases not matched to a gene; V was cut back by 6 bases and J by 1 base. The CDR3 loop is CASRPGQGNTEAFF. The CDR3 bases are TGTGCCAGCAGGCCGGGACAGGGGAACACTGAAGCTTTCTTT.

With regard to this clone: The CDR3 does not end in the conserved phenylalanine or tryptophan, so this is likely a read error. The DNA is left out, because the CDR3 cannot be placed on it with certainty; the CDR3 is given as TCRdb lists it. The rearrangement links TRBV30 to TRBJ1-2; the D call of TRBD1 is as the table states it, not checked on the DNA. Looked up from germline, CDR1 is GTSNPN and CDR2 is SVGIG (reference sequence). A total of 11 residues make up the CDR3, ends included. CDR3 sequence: CAWSVALSTGN.

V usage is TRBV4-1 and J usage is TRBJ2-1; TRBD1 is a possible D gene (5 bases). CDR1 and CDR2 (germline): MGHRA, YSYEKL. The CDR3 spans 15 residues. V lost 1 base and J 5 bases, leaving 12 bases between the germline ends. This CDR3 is CASSQGQFSHNEQFF. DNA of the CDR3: TGCGCCAGCAGCCAAGGACAGTTTTCCCACAATGAGCAGTTCTTC.

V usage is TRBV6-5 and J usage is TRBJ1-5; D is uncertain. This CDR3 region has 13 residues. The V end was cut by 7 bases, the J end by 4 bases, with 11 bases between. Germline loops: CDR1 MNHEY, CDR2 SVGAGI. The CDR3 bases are TGTGCCAGCACTCTCACGGGGAATCAGCCCCAGCATTTT. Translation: CASTLTGNQPQHF.

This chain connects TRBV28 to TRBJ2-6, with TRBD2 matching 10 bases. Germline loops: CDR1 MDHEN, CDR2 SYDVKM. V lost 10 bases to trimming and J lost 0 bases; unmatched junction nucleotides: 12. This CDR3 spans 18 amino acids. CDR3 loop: CAILTRLAGPSGANVLTF. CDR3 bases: TGTGCCATCCTGACCCGACTAGCGGGCCCCTCTGGGGCCAACGTCCTGACTTTC.

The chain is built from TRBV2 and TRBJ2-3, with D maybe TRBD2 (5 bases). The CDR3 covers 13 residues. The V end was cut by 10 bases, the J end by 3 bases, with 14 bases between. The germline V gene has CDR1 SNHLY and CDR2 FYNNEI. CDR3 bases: TGTGCCATAGTTTCCGGGGAGACAGATACGCAGTATTTT. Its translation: CAIVSGETDTQYF.

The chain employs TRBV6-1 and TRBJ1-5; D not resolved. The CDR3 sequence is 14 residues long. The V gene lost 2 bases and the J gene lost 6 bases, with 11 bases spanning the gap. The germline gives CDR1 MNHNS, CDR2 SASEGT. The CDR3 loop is CASSEPREGQPQHF. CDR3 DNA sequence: TGTGCCAGCAGTGAACCCCGGGAAGGTCAGCCCCAGCATTTT.

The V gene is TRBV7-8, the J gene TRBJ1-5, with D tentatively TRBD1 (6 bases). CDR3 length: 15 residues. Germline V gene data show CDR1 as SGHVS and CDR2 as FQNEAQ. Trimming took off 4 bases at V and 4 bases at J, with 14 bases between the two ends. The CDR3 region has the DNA TGTGCCAGCAGCTCACTGGGGACAAAAAATCAGCCCCAGCATTTT. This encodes CASSSLGTKNQPQHF.

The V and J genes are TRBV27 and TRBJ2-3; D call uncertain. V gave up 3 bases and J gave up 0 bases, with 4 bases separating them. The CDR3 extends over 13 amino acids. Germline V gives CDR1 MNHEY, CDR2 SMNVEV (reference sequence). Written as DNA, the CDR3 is TGTGCCAGCAGTTTCGTCAGCACAGATACGCAGTATTTT. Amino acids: CASSFVSTDTQYF.

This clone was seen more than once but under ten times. The DNA of the CDR3 is TGTGCCAGCAGCTCAAGACTAGCGGGGTACAATGAGCAGTTCTTC. It translates to CASSSRLAGYNEQFF. The chain has TRBV13 and TRBJ2-1; 11 bases match TRBD2. This CDR3 has 15 amino acids. The germline CDR1 and CDR2 sequences are PRHDT and FYEKMQ (reference sequence). V lost 4 bases to trimming and J lost 4 bases; unmatched junction nucleotides: 3.

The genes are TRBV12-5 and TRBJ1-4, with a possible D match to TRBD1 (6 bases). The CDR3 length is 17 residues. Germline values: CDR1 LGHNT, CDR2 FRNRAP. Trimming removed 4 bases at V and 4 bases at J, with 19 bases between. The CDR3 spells CASGSHPTGNLNEKLFF. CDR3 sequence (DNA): TGTGCTAGTGGTTCCCACCCCACAGGGAACCTTAATGAAAAACTGTTTTTT.

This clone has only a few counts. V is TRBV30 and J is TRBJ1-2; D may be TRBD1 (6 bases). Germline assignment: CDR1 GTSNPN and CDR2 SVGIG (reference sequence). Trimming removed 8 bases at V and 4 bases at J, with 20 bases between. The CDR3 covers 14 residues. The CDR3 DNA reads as TGTGCCGGGACACCTTCCAGTGGGCTCTATGGCTACACCTTC. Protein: CAGTPSSGLYGYTF.

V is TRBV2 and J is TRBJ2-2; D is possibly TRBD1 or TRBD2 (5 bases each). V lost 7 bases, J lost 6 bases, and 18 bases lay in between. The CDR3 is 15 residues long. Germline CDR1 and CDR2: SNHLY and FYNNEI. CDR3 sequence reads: CASTGTDQVPGELFF. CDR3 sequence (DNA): TGTGCCAGCACCGGGACGGATCAAGTCCCCGGGGAGCTGTTTTTT.

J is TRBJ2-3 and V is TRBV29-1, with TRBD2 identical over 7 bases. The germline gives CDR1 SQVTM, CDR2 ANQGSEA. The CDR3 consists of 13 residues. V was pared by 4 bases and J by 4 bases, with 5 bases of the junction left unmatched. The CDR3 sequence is CSVVWEGADTQYF. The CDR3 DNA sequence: TGCAGCGTTGTTTGGGAGGGAGCAGATACGCAGTATTTT.